This T cell receptor beta chain was sequenced during a study of shared clonotypes between healthy human individuals (dated by TCRdb to about 2020). About the investigation overall: The cohort included three men and a couple of women between 18 and 49 years of age. For each donor, CD4 naive and CD4 memory were each run on three plates, CD8 naive on two plates, and CD8 memory on one plate. To estimate repertoire size and how much clonotype sharing occurs between individuals, the study deeply sequenced the blood TCR repertoires of 5 or 6 healthy adults. To increase sequencing depth and limit assay-specific biases, different laboratories used diverse techniques to prepare libraries and sequence TCR repertoires. Each donor's leukapheresis produced roughly between roughly 0.85 and 10 billion PBMCs.

TCR CDR3 regions were amplified from genomic DNA by multiplex PCR using the deep immunoSEQ assay. Extracted genomic DNA from each cell subset was distributed evenly across all wells of several immunoSEQ 96-well plates, and each plate was treated as a replicate. For sorted subsets, roughly 200 ng of genomic DNA, equivalent to roughly 30,000 T cell genomes, went into each replicate PCR. Purified libraries were quantified with a Qubit 3.0 fluorometer, sized on a Bioanalyzer 2100, and re-quantified with the KAPA Library Quantification kit. Every immunoSEQ 96-well plate was sequenced on a dedicated single-read 150-cycle Illumina NextSeq 550 flow cell. Per the authors' processing: The immunoSEQ output contained only junctional sequences without quality scores, so filtering could not match that applied to full-length reads. To assign V/J genes and CDR3, sequences were annotated against IMGT germline references using PyIR, a Python wrapper for IgBLAST v1.9. Reads with weak V/J assignments (E-value above 1e-6), missing CDR3, stop codons, out-of-frame junctions, or ambiguous translated residues were removed. V3J clonotypes were defined by identical inferred V gene, J gene, and CDR3 amino acid sequence. Percentage overlap between repertoires was calculated by dividing the number of shared unique clonotypes by the size of the smaller repertoire. RTK rarefaction, the Chao1 estimator, and Recon v2.1 estimates of unobserved clonotypes were used to assess repertoire richness. For all TCRbeta clonotypes obtained by the gDNA method from four donors, generation probabilities were computed with OLGA. TCRdb holds this immuneACCESS table with in-frame rearrangements only. Some clones are missing; in checked studies, unresolved V genes explain under half, and the rest has no known cause. V and J calls plus clone size are reproduced from that table; the DNA served to infer D and trimming. The sample table shows roughly 2.2 million clones, and under 95% are seen once. The ten largest clones take up 0.3% to 0.45% of the sample.

Study-wide conclusions, independent of this receptor: Naive subsets generally had larger estimated clonotype richness than memory subsets. Sampling was restricted to blood, and TCR repertoires in tissue are likely to differ from TCR repertoires in blood. Sharing across a handful of donors was observed for about 4.8% of naive CD4, under 4% of naive CD8, 2% to 2.5% of memory CD4, and around 0.4% of memory CD8 clonotypes. Even with the large sequencing depth, rarefaction of the sorted-subset datasets indicated that sequencing was incomplete. Compared with non-shared clonotypes, the clonotypes found in all four sorted-subset donors had higher generation probabilities. The small number of donors limited the genetic and exposure-history diversity represented. Pairwise subsampling led to the expectation that sequencing depth would affect the degree of clonotype sharing among donors.

Sequences SGDLS (CDR1) and YYNGEE (CDR2) are obtained from the germline V gene. Cut back by 0 bases and 5 bases, the V and J ends lie 14 bases apart. The CDR3 runs 15 amino acids, cysteine and phenylalanine included. This entry keeps only the CDR3 DNA: 45 bases, framed from base 1. A note on this clone: Its antigen target is currently unknown. Per-base qualities were not stored, and no clone one base away is much larger.

Healthy HIV-negative adults with no recently reported acute infections or vaccinations were included as donors. Only Caucasian adults living in Nashville, Tennessee, USA were represented among the donors. CD4+ T cells were enriched by magnetic negative selection; naive cells were then positively selected on CD45RA, and the negative fraction formed the memory subset. After blood collection by leukapheresis, PBMCs were isolated using Ficoll-Histopaque density gradient centrifugation and then cryopreserved in the vapor phase of liquid nitrogen. Analytical flow cytometry was used to check the purity and quantity of every magnetically sorted T cell population. From each sorted fraction, genomic DNA was isolated and quantified by UV absorbance on a Nanodrop 2000c.

Sequenced material: naive CD4+ T cells from PBMCs. This specimen's cell subset or site label, interpreted: CD45RA+ positively selected. The source of this sequence is a man aged 18 to 35 in good health. Some clones in this sample may be carry-over from other donors' samples. The rearrangement joined TRBV9 to TRBJ2-5; a confident D gene designation cannot be given. This receptor has the CDR3 CASSVGARRQETQYF. The DNA sequence is given as TGTGCCAGCAGCGTAGGCGCCCGGCGCCAGGAGACCCAGTACTTC.